The T cell receptor (beta chain) described here comes from a study of blood T cell repertoires in COVID-19. The data were produced by immunoSEQ multiplex PCR, yet TCRdb's version contains in-frame clones alone and is incomplete. The data show about 210,000 clones, 80% to 85% seen once. This clone was seen more than once but under ten times. Germline V gene lookup returns CDR1 MNHEY and CDR2 SMNVEV (reference sequence). The V and J ends lost 3 bases and 0 bases respectively, with 8 bases between them. CDR3 length: 14 amino acids. The J gene is TRBJ1-1, the V gene TRBV27; TRBD1 might be the D (5 bases). This TCR was recovered from a woman aged 45-65 years with acute COVID-19. Material: PBMCs or T cells enriched from blood (not recorded which). Here the CDR3 reads CASSFGGMNTEAFF. CDR3 nucleotides: TGTGCCAGCAGTTTCGGGGGGATGAACACTGAAGCTTTCTTT.